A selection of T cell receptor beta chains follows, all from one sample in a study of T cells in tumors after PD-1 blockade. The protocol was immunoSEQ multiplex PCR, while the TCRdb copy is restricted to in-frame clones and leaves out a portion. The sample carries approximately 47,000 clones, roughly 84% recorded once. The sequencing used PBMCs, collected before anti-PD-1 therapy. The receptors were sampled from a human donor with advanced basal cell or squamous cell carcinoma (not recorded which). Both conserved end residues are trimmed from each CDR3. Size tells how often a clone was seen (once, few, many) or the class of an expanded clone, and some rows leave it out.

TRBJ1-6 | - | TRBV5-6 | ASSLQGVGSPLH
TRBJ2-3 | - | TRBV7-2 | ASSLGATKSTDTQY
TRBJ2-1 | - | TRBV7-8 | ASSLGLAGGYYNEQF
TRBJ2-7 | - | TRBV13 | ASSLGGGYEQY
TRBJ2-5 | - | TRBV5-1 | ASRPIITGTQETQY
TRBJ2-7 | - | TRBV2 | ASTRRQGSYEQY
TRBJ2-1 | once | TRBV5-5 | ASSLGLAGGNEQF
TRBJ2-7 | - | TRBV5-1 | ASSYRDRVHEQY
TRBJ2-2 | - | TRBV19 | ASSISGHQNTGELF
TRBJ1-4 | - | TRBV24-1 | AALLRTNEKLF
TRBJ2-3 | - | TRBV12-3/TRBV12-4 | ASSLAGGDTQY
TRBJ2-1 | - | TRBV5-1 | ASSSDRYNEQF
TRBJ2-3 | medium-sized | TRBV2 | ASSGGTASTDTQY
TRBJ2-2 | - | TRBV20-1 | SASVSGGEDTGELF
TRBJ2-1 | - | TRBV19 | ASSKTPGQGYNEQF
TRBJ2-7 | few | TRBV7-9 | ASRGAGYEQY
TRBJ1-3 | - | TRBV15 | ATSREGARGRGTIY
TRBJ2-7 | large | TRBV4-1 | ASSQVGPEIEQY
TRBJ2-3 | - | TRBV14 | ASSQIAGASTDTQY
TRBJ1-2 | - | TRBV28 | ASSLRVNYGYT
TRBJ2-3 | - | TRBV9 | ASSVGGGQGTDTQY
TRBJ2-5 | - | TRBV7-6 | ASSGAGGDQETQY